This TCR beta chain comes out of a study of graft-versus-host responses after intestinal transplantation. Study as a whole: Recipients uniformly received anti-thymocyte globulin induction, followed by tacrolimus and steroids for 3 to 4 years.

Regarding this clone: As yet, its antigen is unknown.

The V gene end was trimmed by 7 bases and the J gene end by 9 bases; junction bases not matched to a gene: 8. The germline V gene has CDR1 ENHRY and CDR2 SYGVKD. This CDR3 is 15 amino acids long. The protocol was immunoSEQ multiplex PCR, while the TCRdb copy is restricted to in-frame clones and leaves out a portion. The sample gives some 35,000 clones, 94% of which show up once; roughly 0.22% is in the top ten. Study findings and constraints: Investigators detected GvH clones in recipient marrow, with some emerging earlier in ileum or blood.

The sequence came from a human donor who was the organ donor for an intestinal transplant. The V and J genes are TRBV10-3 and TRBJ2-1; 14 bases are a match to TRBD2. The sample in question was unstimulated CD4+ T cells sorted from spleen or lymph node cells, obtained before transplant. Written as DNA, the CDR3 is TGTGCCATCACCTCGACTAGCGGGGGGGCGGGTGAGCAGTTCTTC. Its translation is CAITSTSGGAGEQFF.